This T cell receptor (beta chain) was sequenced for a study of blood T cell repertoires in COVID-19. Across the whole study: Researchers got acute and convalescent COVID-19 samples from the United States, Italy and Spain. Sources were T cells, B-cell-depleted T cells, or PBMCs; the material itself was cDNA or gDNA.

This table comes from immunoSEQ multiplex PCR, and its TCRdb copy is limited to in-frame clones, with some not included. The top ten hold around 2.6% of the sample, which has hundreds of thousands of clones, roughly 90% seen once. The CDR3 has 15 residues. The germline gives CDR1 ENHRY, CDR2 SYGVKD. V lost 4 bases to trimming and J lost 7 bases, with 17 bases between them. Cohort placement rested on clinical history that participants reported themselves. Two negative PCRs, clearance, or symptom resolution were required of recovered Cohort 3 donors. This clonotype was sampled from a man aged 55 to 70 who had recovered from COVID-19. The sequencing input was PBMCs or T cells enriched from blood (not recorded which). The V gene is TRBV10-3, the J gene TRBJ2-1; D may be TRBD2 (7 bases). The CDR3, as DNA: TGTGCCATCAGTGTCCTAGGGGGAGGGGGAAATGAGCAGTTCTTC. Protein sequence: CAISVLGGGGNEQFF.